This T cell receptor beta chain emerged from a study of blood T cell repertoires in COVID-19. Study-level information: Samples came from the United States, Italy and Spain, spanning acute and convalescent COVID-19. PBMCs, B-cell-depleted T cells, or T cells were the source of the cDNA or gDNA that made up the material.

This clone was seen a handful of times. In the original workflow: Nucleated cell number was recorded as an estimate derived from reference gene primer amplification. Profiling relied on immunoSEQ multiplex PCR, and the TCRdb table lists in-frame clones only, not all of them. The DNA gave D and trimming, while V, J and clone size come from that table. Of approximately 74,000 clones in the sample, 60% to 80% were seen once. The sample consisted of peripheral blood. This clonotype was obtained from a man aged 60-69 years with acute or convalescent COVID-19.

The chain's CDR3 is CASSERGHTGDEQYF. CDR3 nucleotides: TGTGCCAGCAGTGAAAGGGGACATACAGGGGACGAGCAGTACTTC. J is TRBJ2-7 and V is TRBV6-1; 7 nucleotides align to TRBD1. The CDR3 length is 15 residues. Germline CDR1 MNHNS, CDR2 SASEGT. The trim removed 2 bases at V and 5 bases at J, leaving 9 bases unmatched.